The next 10 T cell receptor beta chains were all read from a single sample in a study of neurological immune-mediated disorders. MiXCR, applied by TCRdb to the 5' RACE reads, yields one record per CDR3 protein. The sample has about 52,000 distinct CDR3 sequences; around 4% are singletons. Sequencing was carried out using PBMCs. All receptors come from a man in his 60s with multiple sclerosis.

This clonotype was counted many times. The chain couples TRBV20-1 to TRBJ2-7; D may correspond to TRBD1 or TRBD2 (5 bases each). CDR3 length: 14 amino acids. The germline V and J ends were trimmed by 5 bases and 3 bases, with 17 bases remaining between them. Germline CDR1 and CDR2: DFQATT and SNEGSKA (reference sequence). The CDR3 reads CSASKGTGNYEQYF. The CDR3 nucleotides are TGCAGTGCTTCGAAGGGGACGGGTAACTACGAGCAGTACTTC.

This clonotype was observed at least ten times. This rearrangement joins TRBV5-1 to TRBJ1-2; TRBD1 might be the D (5 bases). From germline, CDR1 is SGHRS and CDR2 YFSETQ. CDR3 length: 16 amino acids. The germline V and J ends were trimmed by 5 bases and 4 bases, with 21 bases remaining between them. The CDR3 sequence is CASRLMSQGRPYGYTF. The CDR3 DNA follows: TGCGCCAGCAGGCTTATGTCCCAGGGTAGACCCTATGGCTACACCTTC.

There are a few counts of this clonotype. J is TRBJ1-1 and V is TRBV11-1, with D possibly being TRBD1 (6 bases). The CDR3 extends over 12 amino acids. V lost 5 bases and J lost 8, with 12 bases in between. Germline CDR1 is SGHAT and CDR2 is FQDESV (reference sequence). The CDR3 sequence: CASSHGQTEAFF. The CDR3 DNA reads TGTGCCAGCAGCCACGGACAGACCGAAGCTTTCTTT.

Ten or more counts support this clonotype. J is TRBJ2-2 and V is TRBV20-1; D is ambiguous. Germline V gene lookup returns CDR1 DFQATT and CDR2 SNEGSKA (reference sequence). Trimming shortened V by 1 base and J by 6 bases, and 9 bases separated the two germline ends. The CDR3 is made up of 13 amino acids. This chain's CDR3 is CSARVQKAGELFF. CDR3 bases: TGCAGTGCTAGAGTCCAAAAAGCCGGGGAGCTGTTTTTT.

Many counts were recorded for this clonotype. CDR3 sequence (DNA): TGTGCCAGCAGACTAGGGACAGGTCGGTCCTACACCTTC. Encoded protein: CASRLGTGRSYTF. The chain uses TRBV5-6 and TRBJ1-2; 8 nucleotides match TRBD1. Germline V gene lookup returns CDR1 SGHDT and CDR2 YYEEEE. The CDR3 is 13 residues long. With 5 bases clipped from V and 10 bases from J, the junction kept 10 bases outside the gene matches.

Many counts were recorded for this clonotype. The chain employs TRBV7-2 and TRBJ1-1; no clear D gene. The CDR3 loop spans 11 amino acids. The V gene lost 5 bases and the J gene lost 7 bases, with 8 bases spanning the gap. Germline V CDR1 and CDR2: SGHTA, FQGNSA. The CDR3 is CASSPRIEAFF. CDR3 nucleotides: TGTGCCAGCAGCCCCCGTATTGAAGCTTTCTTT.

This clonotype has a count of ten or more. This sequence joins TRBV7-9 and TRBJ2-7; D possibly corresponds to TRBD1 (6 bases). This CDR3 comprises 16 residues. Germline V CDR1 and CDR2: SEHNR, FQNEAQ (reference sequence). The germline V and J ends were trimmed by 5 bases and 2 bases, with 19 bases remaining between them. DNA of the CDR3: TGTGCCAGCAGCAAAGTCGACAGGAAGGAGACCTACGAGCAGTACTTC. It specifies CASSKVDRKETYEQYF.

This clonotype was observed many times. The chain is built from TRBV28 and TRBJ2-7; no reliable D call. CDR3 size: 12 residues. Trimming pared 6 bases from V and 2 bases from J, leaving 8 bases between. Germline CDR1 and CDR2: MDHEN and SYDVKM. CDR3 amino acids: CASSPGPYEQYF. Here the CDR3 DNA reads TGTGCCAGCAGCCCCGGTCCCTACGAGCAGTACTTC.

This clonotype was detected many times. The chain has TRBV7-2 and TRBJ1-3; the D is unclear. The germline V and J ends were trimmed by 7 bases and 2 bases, with 18 bases remaining between them. CDR3 length: 16 residues. CDR1 is SGHTA, CDR2 FQGNSA, per germline. CDR3 protein: CASNFHPASPGNTIYF. The CDR3, as DNA: TGTGCCAGCAACTTTCATCCAGCTAGCCCTGGAAACACCATATATTTT.

This clonotype was seen many times. The chain uses TRBV5-1 and TRBJ1-1; 8 bases match TRBD1. The ends lost 3 bases at V and 5 bases at J; junction bases unmatched: 9. The CDR3 extends over 15 amino acids. Looked up from germline, CDR1 is SGHRS and CDR2 is YFSETQ. CDR3 sequence reads: CASSSRQGRQTEAFF. The CDR3 nucleotides are TGCGCCAGCAGCTCCCGACAGGGGCGCCAGACTGAAGCTTTCTTT.